This T cell receptor beta chain was profiled in a study of blood T cell repertoires in COVID-19. The overall study: Sites across the United States, Italy and Spain contributed samples from acute and convalescent COVID-19.

The CDR3 spans 17 residues. V lost 0 bases to trimming and J lost 4 bases; unmatched junction nucleotides: 8. CDR1 and CDR2 (germline): SGHRS, YFSETQ. In the original processing: The assay estimated nucleated cells by amplifying reference gene primers. Sequencing used immunoSEQ multiplex PCR; TCRdb keeps in-frame clones, though not all of them. The DNA was the basis for D and trimming; V, J and clone size are from that table. This sample yields fewer than 200,000 clones, of which over 70% are seen a single time; approximately 4% belongs to the top ten. Material: PBMCs or T cells enriched from blood (not recorded which). The chain joins TRBV5-1 to TRBJ2-5; 11 positions agree with TRBD2. This clonotype was sampled from a woman in her 50s in a cohort exposed to, infected with or recovered from COVID-19 (not recorded which). The CDR3 is CASSLALLAGVRETQYF. CDR3 nucleotide sequence: TGCGCCAGCAGCTTGGCCCTACTAGCGGGAGTTCGAGAGACCCAGTACTTC.